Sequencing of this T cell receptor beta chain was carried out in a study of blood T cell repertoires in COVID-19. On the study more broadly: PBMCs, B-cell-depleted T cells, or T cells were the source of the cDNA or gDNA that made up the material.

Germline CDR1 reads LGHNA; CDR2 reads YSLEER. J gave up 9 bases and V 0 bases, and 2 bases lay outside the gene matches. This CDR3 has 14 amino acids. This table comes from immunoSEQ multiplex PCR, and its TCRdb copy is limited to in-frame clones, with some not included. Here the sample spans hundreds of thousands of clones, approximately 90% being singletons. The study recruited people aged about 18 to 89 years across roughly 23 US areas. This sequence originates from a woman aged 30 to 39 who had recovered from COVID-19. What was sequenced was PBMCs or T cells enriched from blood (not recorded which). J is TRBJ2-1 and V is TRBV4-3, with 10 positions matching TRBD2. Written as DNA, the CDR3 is TGCGCCAGCAGCCAAGAGGCTAGCGGGGGTGAGCAGTTCTTC. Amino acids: CASSQEASGGEQFF.